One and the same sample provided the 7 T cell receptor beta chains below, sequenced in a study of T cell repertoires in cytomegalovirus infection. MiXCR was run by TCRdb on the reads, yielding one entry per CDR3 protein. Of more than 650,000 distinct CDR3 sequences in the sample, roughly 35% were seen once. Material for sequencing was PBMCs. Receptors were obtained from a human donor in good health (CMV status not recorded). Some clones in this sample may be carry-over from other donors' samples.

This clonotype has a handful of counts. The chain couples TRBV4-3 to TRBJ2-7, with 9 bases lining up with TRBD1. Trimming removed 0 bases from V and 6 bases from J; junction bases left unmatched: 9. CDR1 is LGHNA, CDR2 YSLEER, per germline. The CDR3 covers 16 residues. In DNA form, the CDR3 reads TGCGCCAGCAGCCAAGAAGTTCAACAGGGGGCGGGCGAGCAGTACTTC. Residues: CASSQEVQQGAGEQYF.

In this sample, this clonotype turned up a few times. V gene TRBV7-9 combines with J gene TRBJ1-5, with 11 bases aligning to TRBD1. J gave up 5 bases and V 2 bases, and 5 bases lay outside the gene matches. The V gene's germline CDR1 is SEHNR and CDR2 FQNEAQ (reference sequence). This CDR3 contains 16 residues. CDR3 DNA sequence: TGTGCCAGCAGCTTATCGGGACAGGGGGACTATCAGCCCCAGCATTTT. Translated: CASSLSGQGDYQPQHF. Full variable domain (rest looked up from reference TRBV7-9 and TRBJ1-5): DTGVSQNPRHKITKRGQNVTFRCDPISEHNRLYWYRQTLGQGPEFLTYFQNEAQLEKSRLLSDRFSAERPKGSFSTLEIQRTEQGDSAMYLCASSLSGQGDYQPQHFGDGTRLSIL.

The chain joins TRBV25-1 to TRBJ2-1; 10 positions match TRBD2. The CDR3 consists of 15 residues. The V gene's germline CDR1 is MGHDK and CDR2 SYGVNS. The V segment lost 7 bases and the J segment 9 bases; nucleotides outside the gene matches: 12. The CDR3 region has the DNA TGTGCCAGCACTCTACTTAGCGGGAGGCCGGGTGAGCAGTTCTTC. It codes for CASTLLSGRPGEQFF.

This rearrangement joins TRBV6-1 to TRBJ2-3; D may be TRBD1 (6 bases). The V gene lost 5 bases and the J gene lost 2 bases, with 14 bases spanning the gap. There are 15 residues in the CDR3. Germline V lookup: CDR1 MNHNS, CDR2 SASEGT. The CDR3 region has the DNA TGTGCCAGCAGTACCGGGACACACTCCACAGATACGCAGTATTTT. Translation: CASSTGTHSTDTQYF.

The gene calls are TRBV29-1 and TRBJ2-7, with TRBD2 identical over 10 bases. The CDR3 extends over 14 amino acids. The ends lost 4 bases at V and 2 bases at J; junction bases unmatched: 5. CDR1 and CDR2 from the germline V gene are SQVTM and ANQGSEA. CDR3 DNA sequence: TGCAGCGTTGTATTAGCGGGAGGCGCCTACGAGCAGTACTTC. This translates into CSVVLAGGAYEQYF.

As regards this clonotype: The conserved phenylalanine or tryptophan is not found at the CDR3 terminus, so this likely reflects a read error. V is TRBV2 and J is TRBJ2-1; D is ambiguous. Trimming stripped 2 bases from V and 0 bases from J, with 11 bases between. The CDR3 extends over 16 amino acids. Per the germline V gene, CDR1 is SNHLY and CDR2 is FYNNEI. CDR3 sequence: CASSETVSSSYNEQFL. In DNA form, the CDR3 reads TGTGCCAGCAGTGAAACGGTCAGTAGCTCCTACAATGAGCAGTTCTTA.

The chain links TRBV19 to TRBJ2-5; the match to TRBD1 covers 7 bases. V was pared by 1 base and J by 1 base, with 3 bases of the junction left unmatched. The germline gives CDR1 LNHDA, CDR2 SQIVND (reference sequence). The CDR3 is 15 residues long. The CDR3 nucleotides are TGTGCCAGTAGTATAGGAGGACAGGCCCAAGAGACCCAGTACTTC. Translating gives CASSIGGQAQETQYF.